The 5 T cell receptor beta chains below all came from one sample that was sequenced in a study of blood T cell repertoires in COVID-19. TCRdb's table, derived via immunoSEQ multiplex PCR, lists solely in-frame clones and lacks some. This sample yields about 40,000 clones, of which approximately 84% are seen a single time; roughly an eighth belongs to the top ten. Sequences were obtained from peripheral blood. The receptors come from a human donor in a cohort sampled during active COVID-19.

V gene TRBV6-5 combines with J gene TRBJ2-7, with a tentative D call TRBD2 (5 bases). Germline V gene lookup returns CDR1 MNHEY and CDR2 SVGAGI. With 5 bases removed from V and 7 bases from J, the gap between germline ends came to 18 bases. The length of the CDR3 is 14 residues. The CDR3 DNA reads TGTGCCAGCAGTCAGGTTCCGTCGACGGGGGAGCAGTACTTC. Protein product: CASSQVPSTGEQYF.

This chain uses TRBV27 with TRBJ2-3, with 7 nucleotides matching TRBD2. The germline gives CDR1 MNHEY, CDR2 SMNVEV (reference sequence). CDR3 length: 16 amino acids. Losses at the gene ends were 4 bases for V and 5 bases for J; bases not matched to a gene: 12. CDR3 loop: CASSSSAGRAGDTQYF. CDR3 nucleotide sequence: TGTGCCAGCAGTTCCTCAGCGGGACGAGCAGGAGATACGCAGTATTTT.

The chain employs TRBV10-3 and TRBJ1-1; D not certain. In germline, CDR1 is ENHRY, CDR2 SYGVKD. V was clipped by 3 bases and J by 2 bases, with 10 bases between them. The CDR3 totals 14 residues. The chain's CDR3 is CAISEIGKNTEAFF. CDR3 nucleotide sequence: TGTGCCATCAGTGAAATCGGGAAAAACACTGAAGCTTTCTTT.

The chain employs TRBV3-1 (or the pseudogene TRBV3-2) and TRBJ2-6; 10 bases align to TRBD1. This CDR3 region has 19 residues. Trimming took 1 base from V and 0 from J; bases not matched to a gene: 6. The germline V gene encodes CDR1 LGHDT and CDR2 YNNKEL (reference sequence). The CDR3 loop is CASSQVETGGPSGANVLTF. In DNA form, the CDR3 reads TGTGCCAGCAGCCAAGTAGAGACAGGGGGCCCCTCTGGGGCCAACGTCCTGACTTTC.

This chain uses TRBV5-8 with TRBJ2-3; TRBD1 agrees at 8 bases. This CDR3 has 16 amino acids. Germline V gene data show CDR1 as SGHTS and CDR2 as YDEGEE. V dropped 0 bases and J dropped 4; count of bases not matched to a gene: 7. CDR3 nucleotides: TGTGCCAGCAGCTTGGGGACAGGGTTGTTTGCAGATACGCAGTATTTT. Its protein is CASSLGTGLFADTQYF.